One sample yielded the 7 T cell receptor beta chains listed below, sequenced in a study of vaccination effects on CD4 cells after COVID-19. Using immunoSEQ multiplex PCR, the repertoire was profiled, and TCRdb retains in-frame clones only, with some absent. The table records 28,000 or so clones, 83% of them present only once. These receptors lack a known antigen. Before sequencing took place, the ViraFEST assay used viral peptide pools to expand antigen-specific CD4+ T cells. Following 10 days of culture, CD4+ T cells were isolated. BNT162b2 vaccine or mRNA-1273 vaccine was given to participants in two doses. Sequenced here: CD4+ T cells from PBMCs cultured with HCoV-NL63 spike peptides, sampled after COVID-19 vaccination. The receptors shown here come from a human donor who received a COVID-19 vaccine. Some clones in this sample may be carry-over from other donors' samples.

The chain combines TRBV21-1 with TRBJ2-7. TRBV21-1 represents a pseudogene. CDR3 size: 17 residues. Written as DNA, the CDR3 is TGTGCCAGCAGCAAGAATACCGGGACGGTGAGCTCCTACGAGCAGTACGTC. The encoded protein is CASSKNTGTVSSYEQYV.

For the CDR3, the DNA is TGTGCCAGCTCACCGAGACGAGCTTCGGGGTACGAGCAGTACGTC. Its protein is CASSPRRASGYEQYV. This chain joins TRBV18 and TRBJ2-7; D is possibly TRBD2 (5 bases). This CDR3 has 15 residues. The V gene lost 3 bases and the J gene lost 4 bases, with 16 bases spanning the gap. CDR1 and CDR2 (germline): KGHSH, LQKENI.

The rearrangement links TRBV18 to TRBJ1-5, with 7 bases identical to TRBD1. V shed 3 bases, J shed 5 bases, and the junction held 7 bases outside the gene matches. The CDR3 contains 15 residues. Germline V CDR1 and CDR2: KGHSH, LQKENI. The CDR3 spells CASSPGTGDDQPQHF. CDR3 nucleotides: TGTGCCAGCTCACCCGGCACAGGGGACGATCAGCCCCAGCATTTT. Full variable domain (rest looked up from reference TRBV18 and TRBJ1-5): NAGVMQNPRHLVRRRGQEARLRCSPMKGHSHVYWYRQLPEEGLKFMVYLQKENIIDESGMPKERFSAEFPKEGPSILRIQQVVRGDSAAYFCASSPGTGDDQPQHFGDGTRLSIL.

To note about this clone: Other DNA sequences within the sample encode an identical CDR3. The chain employs TRBV5-1 and TRBJ2-5; TRBD1 matches at 9 bases. The germline gives CDR1 SGHRS, CDR2 YFSETQ. V lost 3 bases and J lost 4; bases outside the gene matches: 10. The CDR3 is 16 residues long. The CDR3 here is CASSSTGGPTGETQYF. The CDR3 bases are TGCGCCAGCAGCTCCACAGGGGGCCCGACGGGAGAGACCCAGTACTTC.

This clone has only one observation. The rearrangement uses TRBV5-6 and TRBJ1-2, with a possible D match to TRBD1 (5 bases). Germline V gene data show CDR1 as SGHDT and CDR2 as YYEEEE. The V gene lost 0 bases and the J gene lost 8 bases, with 14 bases spanning the gap. This CDR3 spans 14 amino acids. The CDR3 nucleotides read TGTGCCAGCAGCTTGGGGCAGGGAGGCTACGGCTACACCTTC. Translated, it gives CASSLGQGGYGYTF.

The chain recombines TRBV19 with TRBJ1-4; maybe TRBD1 (6 bases). Germline V gene lookup returns CDR1 LNHDA and CDR2 SQIVND (reference sequence). V lost 2 bases, J lost 3 bases, and 7 bases lay in between. The CDR3 has 14 residues. DNA for the CDR3: TGTGCCAGTAGTATAAACAGGGCTAATGAAAAACTGTTTTTT. Amino acid sequence: CASSINRANEKLFF.

The chain combines TRBV3-1 (or the pseudogene TRBV3-2) with TRBJ2-1; a weak D match, TRBD1 (6 bases). This CDR3 has 14 residues. Trimming pared 4 bases from V and 6 bases from J, leaving 13 bases between. CDR1 and CDR2 from the germline V gene are LGHDT and YNNKEL (reference sequence). CDR3 DNA: TGTGCCAGCAGCCTGGACAGCCTGCGCAATGAGCAGTTCTTC. Translation gives CASSLDSLRNEQFF.